This T cell receptor beta chain is from a study of CD8 T cells in ankylosing spondylitis. Between the trimmed V and J ends, which lost 7 bases and 4 bases, there was a span of 16 bases. Germline V gives CDR1 MNHEY, CDR2 SMNVEV (reference sequence). The CDR3 runs 14 residues. Note on this clonotype: The antigen is not known.

Overall study results and limits: There was a TCR beta motif, made of several highly homologous variants, that appeared characteristic of ankylosing spondylitis blood. Significant enrichment of disease-linked clones was reportedly seen in matched ankylosing spondylitis synovial fluid.

Quantitative 5'-RACE with molecular barcodes was used to make the TCR beta libraries. TCRdb fed the 5' RACE reads into MiXCR, producing one record per CDR3 protein. The table has more than 600,000 distinct CDR3 sequences, around 20% seen once; the top ten hold around a fifth. This sequence originates from a male donor with ankylosing spondylitis. This chain uses TRBV27 with TRBJ1-1; a possible D gene is TRBD1 (6 bases). The sequenced sample was blood, either unsorted or a sorted T cell fraction (not recorded which). The CDR3 reads CASTSWAGATEAFF. CDR3 bases: TGTGCCAGCACATCGTGGGCAGGGGCCACTGAAGCTTTCTTT.